The 22 T cell receptor beta chains reported below all come from one sample, sequenced in a study of CD8+CD57+ T cells in acquired aplastic anemia. Genomic DNA acted as the template from which TCR beta VDJ combination and CDR3 sequence profiling were carried out. TCRdb re-called the reads with MiXCR, one entry per CDR3 protein. The table lists roughly 63,000 distinct CDR3 sequences, approximately 51% of them singletons, with around 8.8% in the top ten. The sample comprised sorted CD4+, CD8+, or CD8+CD57+ T cells (not recorded which) from PBMCs. Receptors were obtained from a human donor in good health, serving as a control.

This rearrangement joins TRBV4-3 to TRBJ1-5; D gene unclear. CDR3 length equals 14 residues. Germline loops: CDR1 LGHNA, CDR2 YSLEER. The V end was cut by 0 bases, the J end by 4 bases, with 7 bases between. In DNA, the CDR3 is TGCGCCAGCAGCCAAGAGTACGAAAATCAGCCCCAGCATTTT. Translated, it gives CASSQEYENQPQHF.

V and J are TRBV7-9 and TRBJ1-6; D is unclear. Germline V lookup: CDR1 SEHNR, CDR2 FQNEAQ (reference sequence). V was clipped by 2 bases and J by 7 bases, with 6 bases between them. The length of the CDR3 is 13 residues. CDR3 in amino acids: CASSLNLNSPLHF. In DNA form, the CDR3 reads TGTGCCAGCAGCTTAAATCTAAATTCACCCCTCCACTTT.

The chain's CDR3 is CASSQASGGLHNEQFF. CDR3 DNA sequence: TGCGCCAGCAGCCAAGCAAGCGGGGGGCTCCACAATGAGCAGTTCTTC. The gene calls are TRBV4-1 and TRBJ2-1; TRBD2 aligns across 9 bases. The CDR3 is made up of 16 amino acids. Trimming removed 1 base from V and 5 bases from J; junction bases left unmatched: 6. The germline V gene has CDR1 MGHRA and CDR2 YSYEKL.

The V call is TRBV19, the J call TRBJ1-4, with no clear D. V was clipped by 2 bases and J by 6 bases, with 10 bases between them. The CDR3 loop spans 14 amino acids. Germline-derived CDR1 and CDR2 are LNHDA and SQIVND (reference sequence). The CDR3 sequence is CASSIRTGHEKLFF. The CDR3 DNA follows: TGTGCCAGTAGTATAAGGACCGGGCATGAAAAACTGTTTTTT. Combining the CDR3 with reference TRBV19 and TRBJ1-4 gives the whole variable domain DGGITQSPKYLFRKEGQNVTLSCEQNLNHDAMYWYRQDPGQGLRLIYYSQIVNDFQKGDIAEGYSVSREKKESFPLTVTSAQKNPTAFYLCASSIRTGHEKLFFGSGTQLSVL.

The sample holds many counts of this clonotype. The genes are TRBV5-1 and TRBJ2-7; possible D gene TRBD1, 5 bases. The CDR3 length is 15 residues. Germline V lookup: CDR1 SGHRS, CDR2 YFSETQ. The V and J ends lost 0 bases and 2 bases respectively, with 12 bases between them. The CDR3 region has the DNA TGCGCCAGCAGCTTGGCATGGCAGGGCCCCTACGAGCAGTACTTC. Residues: CASSLAWQGPYEQYF.

V and J are TRBV19 and TRBJ1-1; D gene uncertain. The CDR3 runs to 14 residues. Germline V gene lookup returns CDR1 LNHDA and CDR2 SQIVND (reference sequence). V was cut by 6 bases and J by 3 bases, with 14 bases left in between. In nucleotides, the CDR3 is TGTGCCAGTAGGACCAGTGCAACGGACACTGAAGCTTTCTTT. Encoded protein: CASRTSATDTEAFF. The variable domain in full, with the rest retrieved from reference TRBV19 and TRBJ1-1, is DGGITQSPKYLFRKEGQNVTLSCEQNLNHDAMYWYRQDPGQGLRLIYYSQIVNDFQKGDIAEGYSVSREKKESFPLTVTSAQKNPTAFYLCASRTSATDTEAFFGQGTRLTVV.

This clonotype has ten or more counts. The J gene is TRBJ1-1, the V gene TRBV7-9; possible D gene TRBD1, 6 bases. The CDR3 covers 16 residues. V lost 5 bases and J lost 4, with 20 bases in between. CDR1 is SEHNR, CDR2 FQNEAQ, per germline (reference sequence). The CDR3 nucleotides are TGTGCCAGCAGCCGAATTTCCGGGGGCGTCGGCACTGAAGCTTTCTTT. Its translation is CASSRISGGVGTEAFF.

The rearrangement links TRBV7-2 to TRBJ2-5; 8 nucleotides line up with TRBD2. J was trimmed by 4 bases and V by 8 bases; bases with no gene match: 6. CDR1 is SGHTA, CDR2 FQGNSA, per germline. The CDR3 has 13 amino acids. The DNA for the CDR3 is TGTGCCAGCTCCACGGGGGGGGTAGAGACCCAGTACTTC. Translated, it gives CASSTGGVETQYF. The whole variable domain, filled in from reference TRBV7-2 and TRBJ2-5, reads GAGVSQSPSNKVTEKGKDVELRCDPISGHTALYWYRQSLGQGLEFLIYFQGNSAPDKSGLPSDRFSAERTGGSVSTLTIQRTQQEDSAVYLCASSTGGVETQYFGPGTRLLVL.

This clonotype has just a few counts. The chain employs TRBV10-3 and TRBJ1-2; no definite D call. The CDR3 contains 13 residues. V shed 4 bases and J shed 5 bases, with 11 bases lying between them. From germline, CDR1 is ENHRY and CDR2 SYGVKD. The CDR3 is CAISVENTYGYTF. In DNA form, the CDR3 reads TGTGCCATCAGTGTTGAGAATACTTATGGCTACACCTTC.

In DNA form, the CDR3 reads TGTGCCAGCAGCGTGAGCGGTGGTGAAAAACTGTTTTTT. Translation: CASSVSGGEKLFF. The chain has TRBV7-2 and TRBJ1-4; D is undetermined. V lost 5 bases and J 7 bases, leaving 11 bases between the germline ends. CDR1 SGHTA and CDR2 FQGNSA come from the germline V gene. CDR3 length equals 13 residues.

CDR3 in amino acids: CASSQDLHEQYF. CDR3 coding DNA: TGTGCCAGCAGCCAAGATCTCCACGAGCAGTACTTC. This sequence joins TRBV7-2 and TRBJ2-7; D ambiguous. Trimming took off 5 bases at V and 5 bases at J, with 10 bases between the two ends. CDR3 size: 12 residues. Germline values: CDR1 SGHTA, CDR2 FQGNSA.

On this clonotype: At one of its ends the junction is not consistent with the germline gene, which may arise from a read error. This rearrangement joins TRBV19 to TRBJ1-6, with a possible D match to TRBD1 (6 bases). In germline, CDR1 is LNHDA, CDR2 SQIVND (reference sequence). This CDR3 has 17 residues. The CDR3 DNA follows: TGTGCCCGTAGTTCACATCAGACAGGCTCCTATAATTCACCCCTCCGCTTT. It is translated as CARSSHQTGSYNSPLRF.

The chain joins TRBV29-1 to TRBJ2-1, with 10 bases lining up with TRBD2. This CDR3 is built from 14 residues. V lost 4 bases, J lost 9 bases, and 9 bases stayed unmatched. Germline CDR1 reads SQVTM; CDR2 reads ANQGSEA. CDR3 coding DNA: TGCAGCGTTGGAACTAGCGGGGCTAAGGGTGAGCAGTTCTTC. This codes for CSVGTSGAKGEQFF.

This clonotype was seen ten or more times. V and J are TRBV7-8 and TRBJ2-7; 7 nucleotides line up with TRBD1. CDR3 length: 14 residues. Germline-derived CDR1 and CDR2 are SGHVS and FQNEAQ. Losses at the gene ends were 4 bases for V and 5 bases for J; bases not matched to a gene: 8. CDR3 nucleotide sequence: TGTGCCAGCAGCTCCCCGGGACAGTTCGACGAGCAGTACTTC. Translated: CASSSPGQFDEQYF.

This clonotype came up many times. The chain couples TRBV6-2 or TRBV6-3 to TRBJ2-1, with 11 bases that match TRBD2. V trimming: 0 bases; J trimming: 3 bases; junction bases outside the gene matches: 10. Germline CDR1 MNHEY, CDR2 SVGEGT. This CDR3 region has 19 residues. As DNA, the CDR3 is TGTGCCAGCAGTTACTCGAAGGCTAGCGGGAGGCATCGCTACAATGAGCAGTTCTTC. This sequence encodes CASSYSKASGRHRYNEQFF.

The chain joins TRBV7-9 to TRBJ2-7; D remains unclear. Germline values: CDR1 SEHNR, CDR2 FQNEAQ (reference sequence). The CDR3 has 12 amino acids. Trimming removed 1 base from V and 5 bases from J, with 6 bases in between. CDR3 DNA: TGTGCCAGCAGCTTAGATCCAGACGAGCAGTACTTC. The encoded protein is CASSLDPDEQYF.

This clonotype was observed at least ten times. The chain's CDR3 is CSTPPPPLADTEAFF. Here the CDR3 DNA reads TGCAGTACACCCCCCCCTCCCCTAGCTGACACTGAAGCTTTCTTT. This sequence joins TRBV20-1 and TRBJ1-1; D remains unclear. Germline V CDR1 and CDR2: DFQATT, SNEGSKA (reference sequence). Trimming removed 8 bases at V and 3 bases at J, with 22 bases between. The CDR3 totals 15 residues.

CDR3 DNA: TGTGCCAGTAGTATGGGGTTGACCAATTCACCCCTCCACTTT. Amino acid sequence: CASSMGLTNSPLHF. The V gene is TRBV19, the J gene TRBJ1-6, with unresolved D. V was trimmed by 3 bases and J by 7 bases, leaving 10 bases between them. CDR1 LNHDA and CDR2 SQIVND come from the germline V gene (reference sequence). This CDR3 has 14 amino acids.

The chain has TRBV2 and TRBJ1-2, with no clear D. V was shortened by 9 bases and J by 0 bases, with 11 bases between the two germline ends. The CDR3 is 13 amino acids. CDR1 is SNHLY, CDR2 FYNNEI, per germline. CDR3 nucleotides: TGTGCCAGGTTGAAAGGGACTAACTATGGCTACACCTTC. Its translation: CARLKGTNYGYTF. Complete variable domain (other parts from reference TRBV2 and TRBJ1-2): EPEVTQTPSHQVTQMGQEVILRCVPISNHLYFYWYRQILGQKVEFLVSFYNNEISEKSEIFDDQFSVERPDGSNFTLKIRSTKLEDSAMYFCARLKGTNYGYTFGSGTRLTVV.

This clonotype was recorded many times. The V and J genes are TRBV20-1 and TRBJ1-2; no reliable D call. This CDR3 is built from 14 residues. Trimming removed 1 base at V and 2 bases at J, with 11 bases between. Germline V gene lookup returns CDR1 DFQATT and CDR2 SNEGSKA (reference sequence). The CDR3 sequence: CSARGNRLNYGYTF. Here the CDR3 DNA reads TGCAGTGCTAGAGGGAACAGACTCAACTATGGCTACACCTTC.

V and J are TRBV9 and TRBJ2-3; D is undetermined. From germline, CDR1 is SGDLS and CDR2 YYNGEE. There are 11 residues in the CDR3. Trimming removed 3 bases from V and 2 bases from J, with 1 base in between. This chain's CDR3 is CASSDTDTQYF. CDR3 sequence (DNA): TGTGCCAGCAGCGACACAGATACGCAGTATTTT.

This clonotype was recorded many times. CDR3 sequence (DNA): TGTGCCAGCAGCTCGGGGACAGCGAACACCGGGGAGCTGTTTTTT. Translation gives CASSSGTANTGELFF. The chain uses TRBV11-3 and TRBJ2-2; 7 bases are a match to TRBD1. Germline trimming cut 4 bases from V and 0 bases from J; bases unmatched to any gene: 2. The CDR3 is made up of 15 amino acids. Germline values: CDR1 SGHNT, CDR2 YENEEA.